This is a list of T cell receptor beta chains from one sample in a study of T cell responses to AZD1222 COVID-19 vaccine. Measured with immunoSEQ multiplex PCR; TCRdb has only the in-frame clones, and not every one. This table holds tens of thousands of clones, nearly 90% found once. The source material was peripheral blood, sampled on day 0 of AZD1222 vaccination. The receptors were gathered from an adult in good health. Both conserved end residues are part of each CDR3. The D gene is left open where the match is weak. Only part of the rows carry a size: once, few, many, or a class if the clone is expanded.

j_call d_call clone_size v_call cdr3_nt cdr3_aa
TRBJ1-1 . . TRBV10-3 TGTGCCATCATTGGGGCAGGGAGAACTGAAGCTTTCTTT CAIIGAGRTEAFF
TRBJ1-1 . . TRBV13 TGTGCCAGCAGCTTAGGGACAGTGAACACTGAAGCTTTCTTT CASSLGTVNTEAFF
TRBJ2-1 . . TRBV4-1 TGCGCCAGCAGCCCCCCGGGACTCCCACCCGAGCAGTTCTTC CASSPPGLPPEQFF
TRBJ1-5 TRBD1 . TRBV28 TGTGCCAGCAGTTTCTTCGACAGGGGGAGCAATCAGCCCCAGCATTTT CASSFFDRGSNQPQHF
TRBJ2-7 . . TRBV5-6 TGTGCCAGCAGCTCCCGGGACCTGAGCTCCTACGAGCAGTACTTC CASSSRDLSSYEQYF
TRBJ1-5 . . TRBV29-1 TGCAGCGTATCCCAGGGCGGCGGGCAGCCCCAGCATTTT CSVSQGGGQPQHF
TRBJ2-3 TRBD2 . TRBV7-9 TGTGCCAGCAGCAAGTCCAGCGGGGGGGGCCGCACAGATACGCAGTATTTT CASSKSSGGGRTDTQYF
TRBJ2-1 . . TRBV5-4 TGTGCCAGCAGCCCAGGCAGGGACAATGAGCAGTTCTTC CASSPGRDNEQFF
TRBJ2-1 TRBD1 once TRBV23-1 TGCGCCAGCAGCCGACAGACAGGGGACGGCTACAATGAGCAGTTCTTC CASSRQTGDGYNEQFF
TRBJ2-1 TRBD1 . TRBV7-9 TGTGCCAGCCTCGGAGGGACAGGGGGTCCCTACAATGAGCAGTTCTTC CASLGGTGGPYNEQFF
TRBJ2-3 . . TRBV7-2 TGTGCCAGCAGCTTAAAAGGCCACTCCTCTAGCACAGATACGCAGTATTTT CASSLKGHSSSTDTQYF
TRBJ1-1 TRBD1 . TRBV6-5 TGTGCCAGCAGTTACGAGGGGGCCCGGAACACTGAAGCTTTCTTT CASSYEGARNTEAFF
TRBJ2-7 . . TRBV21-1 TGTGCCAGCAGCCCACACACAGGGGCTGTTTACGAGCAGTACTTC CASSPHTGAVYEQYF
TRBJ2-5 . . TRBV15 TGTGCCACCAGGATGACAGGTGAAGAGACCCAGTACTTC CATRMTGEETQYF
TRBJ2-3 TRBD1 . TRBV19 TGTGCCAGTAGTCCGGGACAGCCTATCACAGATACGCAGTATTTT CASSPGQPITDTQYF
TRBJ2-1 . once TRBV9 TGTGCCAGCAGCCCCACCACCGGGACGACTCGGGGGAATGAGCAGTTCTTC CASSPTTGTTRGNEQFF
TRBJ1-3 . . TRBV5-6 TGTGCCAGCAGCTTCAGGGTTGGTTCTGGAAACACCATATATTTT CASSFRVGSGNTIYF
TRBJ2-7 . . TRBV4-3 TGCGCCAGCAGCCAAGTGACACTAGAAGAGCAGTACTTC CASSQVTLEEQYF
TRBJ1-1 . . TRBV3-1/TRBV3-2 TGTGCCAGCAGCCGTCGGGACGGGACCAAAGCTTTCTTT CASSRRDGTKAFF
TRBJ2-1 . . TRBV7-9 TGTGCCAGCAGCTTTCTGGTGCGAAATGAGCAGTTCTTC CASSFLVRNEQFF
TRBJ2-7 . few TRBV5-4 TGTGCCAGCAGCTACGAGTCGGCCGAGCAGTACTTC CASSYESAEQYF
TRBJ2-7 . few TRBV4-2 TGTGCCAGCAGCCAAGAGGAGATTGGCGAGCAGTACTTC CASSQEEIGEQYF
TRBJ2-7 . . TRBV6-5 TGTGCCAGCAGTTCCGTGACAGGCTACGAGCAGTACTTC CASSSVTGYEQYF
TRBJ1-1 . . TRBV6-5 TGTGCCAGCAGTTACTCTGGGTCGCTGAACACTGAAGCTTTCTTT CASSYSGSLNTEAFF
TRBJ2-1 . . TRBV18 TGTGCCAGCTCACCACCGTCACTCCCATCCTACAATGAGCAGTTCTTC CASSPPSLPSYNEQFF
TRBJ1-1 TRBD1 once TRBV7-8 TGTGCCAGCAGCTTTGGGACAGACATTGAAGCTTTCTTT CASSFGTDIEAFF
TRBJ2-2 TRBD1 . TRBV4-1 TGCGCCAGCAGCCAAGTTAGGGGGACAGGGAGCGGGGAGCTGTTTTTT CASSQVRGTGSGELFF
TRBJ2-1 TRBD1 few TRBV10-1 TGCGCCAGCAGTGAGTCTGCAGGGACAGGGCGACTGAAGTTCTTC CASSESAGTGRLKFF
TRBJ1-2 . . TRBV5-8 TGTGCCAGCAGCTTCGGGGGACGGGGCTACACCTTC CASSFGGRGYTF
TRBJ2-2 . . TRBV4-3 TGCGCCAGCAGCCAAGATCGGGCCGGGGAGCTGTTTTTT CASSQDRAGELFF
TRBJ1-6 . once TRBV6-5 TGTGCCAGCAGTTGGTCAAAGGGCTCCTATAATTCACCCCTCCACTTT CASSWSKGSYNSPLHF
TRBJ2-3 . . TRBV21-1 TGTGCCAGCAGCAAACCCCGATATACCCAGTATTTT CASSKPRYTQYF
TRBJ1-6 TRBD1 . TRBV7-9 TGTGCCAGCAGCATACGGGACAGGGGGCCGGGATCACCCCTCCACTTT CASSIRDRGPGSPLHF
TRBJ2-5 . . TRBV4-2 TGTGCCAGCAGCCAAGGAACAGGATGGGAGACCCAGTACTTC CASSQGTGWETQYF
TRBJ2-1 TRBD2 . TRBV6-4 TGTGCCAGCAGTGACGGGGCTAGCGGGTGGAATGAGCAGTTCTTC CASSDGASGWNEQFF
TRBJ1-1 . . TRBV4-3 TGCGCCAGCAGCCAAGAGGAGGGGTGGAGCACTGAAGCTTTCTTT CASSQEEGWSTEAFF
TRBJ1-2 . . TRBV24-1 TGTGCCACCAGTGTAGGGGAGGACTATGGCTACACCTTC CATSVGEDYGYTF
TRBJ2-1 . . TRBV20-1 TGCAGTCCCCAGAGCGGAAATGAGCAGTTCTTC CSPQSGNEQFF
TRBJ2-7 . . TRBV2 TGTGCCAGCAGGTACTCCGAGCAGTACTTC CASRYSEQYF
TRBJ1-4 . . TRBV6-2/TRBV6-3 TGTGCCAGCAGTTACTCGCACGAGGACTATAATGAAAAACTGTTTTTT CASSYSHEDYNEKLFF